This TCR beta chain emerged from a study of blood T cell repertoires in COVID-19. Overall study context: The cDNA or gDNA used as material had been derived from T cells, B-cell-depleted T cells, or PBMCs.

Trimming removed 10 bases from V and 2 bases from J; junction bases left unmatched: 8. CDR3 length: 16 residues. CDR1 is SGHNT and CDR2 is YYREEE in the germline V gene (reference sequence). This clone was seen once. Assay used: immunoSEQ multiplex PCR; TCRdb lists only in-frame clones, some missing. The sample records about 180,000 clones, more than 70% being singletons. Input material: peripheral blood. The rearrangement uses TRBV5-4 and TRBJ2-1, with TRBD2 matching 14 bases. The receptor was isolated from a woman aged 25 to 39 with acute or convalescent COVID-19. For the CDR3, the DNA is TGTGCCTCGACTAGCGGGAGGGCCGGGACCTACAATGAGCAGTTCTTC. Encoded protein: CASTSGRAGTYNEQFF. The entire variable domain, with the rest obtained from reference TRBV5-4 and TRBJ2-1, is as follows: ETGVTQSPTHLIKTRGQQVTLRCSSQSGHNTVSWYQQALGQGPQFIFQYYREEENGRGNFPPRFSGLQFPNYSSELNVNALELDDSALYLCASTSGRAGTYNEQFFGPGTRLTVL.